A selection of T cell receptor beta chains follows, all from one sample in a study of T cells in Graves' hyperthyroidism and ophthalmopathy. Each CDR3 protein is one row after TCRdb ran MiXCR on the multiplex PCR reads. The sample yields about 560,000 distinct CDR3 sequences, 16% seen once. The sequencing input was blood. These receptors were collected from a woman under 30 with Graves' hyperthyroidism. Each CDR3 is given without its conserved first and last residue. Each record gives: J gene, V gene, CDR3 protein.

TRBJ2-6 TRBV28 ASSTWDRSSGANVLT
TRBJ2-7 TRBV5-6 ASTRIGGVSYEQY
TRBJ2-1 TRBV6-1 ASGQLAGETNPQF
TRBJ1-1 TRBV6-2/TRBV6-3 ASSYVTGKAF
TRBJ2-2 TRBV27 ASSLRGLRNTGELF
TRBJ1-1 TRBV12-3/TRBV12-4 ASSSHRDPGNTEAF
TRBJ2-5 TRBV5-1 ASSLNPGLAGVRETQY
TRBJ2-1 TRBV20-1 SASRTSGGNEQF
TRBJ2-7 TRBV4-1 ASSLGTLVYEQY
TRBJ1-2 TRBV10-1 ASSDRQLDGYT
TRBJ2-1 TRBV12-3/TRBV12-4 ASSVGARWNEQF
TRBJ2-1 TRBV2 ASSLAGGHNEQF
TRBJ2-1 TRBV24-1 ATSEASGRPGDEQF
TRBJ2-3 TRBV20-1 SARFKALPDTQY
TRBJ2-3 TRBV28 ASSLAPSADTQY
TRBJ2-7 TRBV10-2 ASSVGVYRVPYEQY
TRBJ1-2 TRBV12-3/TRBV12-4 ASSQYPGDYGYT
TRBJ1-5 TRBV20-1 SARSPSNQPQH
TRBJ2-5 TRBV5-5 ASRHPGTTPGETQY
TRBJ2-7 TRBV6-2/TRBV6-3 ASRVTGIYEQY
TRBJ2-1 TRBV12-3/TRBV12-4 ASSLVTSGRGNEQF
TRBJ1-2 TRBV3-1 ASSHGQPSGGYT
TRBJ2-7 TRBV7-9 ASSLTGLSGRASYEQY
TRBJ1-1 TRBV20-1 SATGTPTEAF
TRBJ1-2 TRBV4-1 ASSFPSRDRASPVYGYT
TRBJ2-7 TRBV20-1 SARKVYEQY
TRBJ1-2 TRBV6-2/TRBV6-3 ASSSTGTEAGYT
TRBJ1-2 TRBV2 ASREIDRGLWLGYT
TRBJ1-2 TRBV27 ASSFSGWQGAPNYGYT
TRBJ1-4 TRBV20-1 SARDGFGTGEDEKLF